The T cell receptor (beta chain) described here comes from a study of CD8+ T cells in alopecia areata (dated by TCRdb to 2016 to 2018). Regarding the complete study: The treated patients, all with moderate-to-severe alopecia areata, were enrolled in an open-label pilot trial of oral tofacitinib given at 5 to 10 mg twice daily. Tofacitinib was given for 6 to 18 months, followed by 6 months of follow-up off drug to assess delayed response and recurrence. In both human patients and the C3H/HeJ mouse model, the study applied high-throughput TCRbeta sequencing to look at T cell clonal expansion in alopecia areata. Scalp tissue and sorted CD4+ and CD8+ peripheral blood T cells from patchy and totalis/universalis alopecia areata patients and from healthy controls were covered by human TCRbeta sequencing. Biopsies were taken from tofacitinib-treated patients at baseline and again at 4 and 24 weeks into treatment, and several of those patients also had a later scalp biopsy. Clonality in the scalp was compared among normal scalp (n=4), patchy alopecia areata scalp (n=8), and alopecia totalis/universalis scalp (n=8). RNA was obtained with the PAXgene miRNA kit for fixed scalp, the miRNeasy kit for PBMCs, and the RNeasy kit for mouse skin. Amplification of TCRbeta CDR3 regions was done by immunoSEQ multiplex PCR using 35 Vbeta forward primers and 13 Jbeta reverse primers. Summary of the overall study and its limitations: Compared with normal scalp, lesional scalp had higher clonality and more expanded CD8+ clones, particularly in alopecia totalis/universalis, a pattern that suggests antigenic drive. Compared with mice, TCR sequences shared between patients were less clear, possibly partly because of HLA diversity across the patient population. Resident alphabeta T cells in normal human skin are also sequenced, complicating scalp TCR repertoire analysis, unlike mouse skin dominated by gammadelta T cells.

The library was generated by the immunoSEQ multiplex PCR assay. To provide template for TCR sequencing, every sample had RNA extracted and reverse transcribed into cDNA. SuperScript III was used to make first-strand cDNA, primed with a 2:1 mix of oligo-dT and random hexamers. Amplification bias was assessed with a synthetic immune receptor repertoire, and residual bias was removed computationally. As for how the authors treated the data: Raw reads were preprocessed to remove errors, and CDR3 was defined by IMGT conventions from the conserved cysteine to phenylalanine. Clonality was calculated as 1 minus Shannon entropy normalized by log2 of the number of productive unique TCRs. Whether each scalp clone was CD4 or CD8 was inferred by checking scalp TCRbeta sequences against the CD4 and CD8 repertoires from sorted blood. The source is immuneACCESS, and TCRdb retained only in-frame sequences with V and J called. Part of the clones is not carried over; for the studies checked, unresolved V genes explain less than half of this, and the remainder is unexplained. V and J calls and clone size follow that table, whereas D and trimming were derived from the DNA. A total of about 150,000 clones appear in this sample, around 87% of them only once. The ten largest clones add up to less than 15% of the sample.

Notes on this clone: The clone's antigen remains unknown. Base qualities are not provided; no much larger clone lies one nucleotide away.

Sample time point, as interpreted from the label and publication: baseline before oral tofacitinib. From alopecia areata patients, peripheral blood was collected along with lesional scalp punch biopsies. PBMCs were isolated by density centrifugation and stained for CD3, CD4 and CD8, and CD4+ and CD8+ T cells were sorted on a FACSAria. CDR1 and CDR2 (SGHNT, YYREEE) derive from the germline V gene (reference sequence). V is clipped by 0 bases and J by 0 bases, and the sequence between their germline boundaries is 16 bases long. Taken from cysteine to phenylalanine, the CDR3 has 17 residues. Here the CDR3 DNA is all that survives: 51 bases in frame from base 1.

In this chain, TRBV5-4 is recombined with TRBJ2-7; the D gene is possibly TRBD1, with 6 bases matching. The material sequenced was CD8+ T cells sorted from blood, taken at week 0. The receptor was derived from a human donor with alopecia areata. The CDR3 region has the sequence CASSLEGVDSSSYEQYF. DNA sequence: TGTGCCAGCAGCTTGGAGGGGGTAGATAGCAGCTCCTACGAGCAGTACTTC.